The 29 T cell receptor beta chains below all came from one sample that was sequenced in a study of T cell responses to AZD1222 COVID-19 vaccine. Repertoires were generated with immunoSEQ multiplex PCR, while TCRdb's copy carries only in-frame clones and drops some. Of some 130,000 clones in the sample, 89% were seen once. The starting material was peripheral blood, obtained on day 0 of AZD1222 vaccination. The receptors originated from an adult in good health.

V usage is TRBV23-1 and J usage is TRBJ2-1; no definite D call. TRBV23-1 is identified as an open reading frame with a role that is uncertain. This CDR3 contains 16 residues. The ends were cut back, 0 bases at V and 3 bases at J, with 12 bases in the middle. The CDR3 here is CASSQSVLDCYNEQFF. The CDR3 DNA is TGCGCCAGCAGTCAATCCGTTCTAGACTGCTACAATGAGCAGTTCTTC.

This rearrangement joins TRBV27 to TRBJ1-1; the match to TRBD1 covers 9 bases. The germline V gene has CDR1 MNHEY and CDR2 SMNVEV (reference sequence). This CDR3 is built from 15 residues. The V and J ends lost 5 bases and 6 bases, in that order; junction bases with no gene match: 10. The CDR3 DNA reads as TGTGCCAGCAGTACGCCCGACAGGGGGTCTGCTGAAGCTTTCTTT. Translation gives CASSTPDRGSAEAFF.

The chain combines TRBV11-2 with TRBJ2-7, with a weak D call TRBD1 (6 bases). The V gene lost 5 bases and the J gene lost 1 base, with 15 bases spanning the gap. Germline V gives CDR1 SGHAT, CDR2 FQNNGV. CDR3 length equals 15 residues. Written as DNA, the CDR3 is TGTGCCAGCAGCCTTTACCCAACAGGGTCCTACGAGCAGTACTTC. This encodes CASSLYPTGSYEQYF.

The chain combines TRBV7-6 with TRBJ1-5; D is unresolved. Trimming removed 0 bases from V and 9 bases from J, with 6 bases in between. The germline gives CDR1 SGHVS, CDR2 FNYEAQ. CDR3 length: 12 amino acids. CDR3 amino acids: CASSLATGPQHF. The CDR3 DNA is TGTGCCAGCAGCTTAGCGACCGGGCCCCAGCATTTT.

V usage is TRBV9 and J usage is TRBJ1-1; TRBD1 might be the D (5 bases). This CDR3 comprises 16 residues. Trimming stripped 0 bases from V and 0 bases from J, with 12 bases between. Per germline, CDR1 SGDLS and CDR2 YYNGEE. DNA for the CDR3: TGTGCCAGCAGCGTAGCTACGGGACCCCTGAACACTGAAGCTTTCTTT. It yields the protein CASSVATGPLNTEAFF.

This chain joins TRBV4-3 and TRBJ1-6; no definite D call. The germline gives CDR1 LGHNA, CDR2 YSLEER. This CDR3 contains 15 residues. Trimming removed 4 bases at V and 6 bases at J, with 13 bases between. The CDR3 DNA sequence: TGCGCCAGCAGCCCTCTGTACGGAAGTAATTCACCCCTCCACTTT. Its protein is CASSPLYGSNSPLHF.

The CDR3 region has the DNA TGTGCCAGCAGTGGGGACAGGGGTACTGAAGCTTTCTTT. This codes for CASSGDRGTEAFF. The gene calls are TRBV6-6 and TRBJ1-1, with 10 nucleotides matching TRBD1. J gave up 5 bases and V 5 bases, and 2 bases lay outside the gene matches. Germline V gene lookup returns CDR1 MNHNY and CDR2 SVGAGI (reference sequence). The CDR3 has 13 residues.

V gene TRBV19 combines with J gene TRBJ1-2; no clear D. The CDR3 extends over 11 amino acids. V lost 4 bases, J lost 4 bases, and 4 bases lay in between. Germline values: CDR1 LNHDA, CDR2 SQIVND (reference sequence). The CDR3 here is CASSNSYGYTF. Here the CDR3 DNA reads TGTGCCAGTAGTAACAGCTATGGCTACACCTTC.

The chain employs TRBV5-8 and TRBJ1-5; D unresolved. The CDR3 spans 13 residues. The germline CDR1 and CDR2 sequences are SGHTS and YDEGEE. V lost 3 bases and J lost 6, with 10 bases in between. CDR3 residues: CASSSETGQPQHF. CDR3 DNA: TGTGCCAGCAGCTCCGAAACGGGTCAGCCCCAGCATTTT.

The chain carries TRBV25-1 and TRBJ2-1, with a tentative D call TRBD2 (7 bases). V lost 2 bases to trimming and J lost 7 bases, with 15 bases between them. The CDR3 length is 15 residues. Germline CDR1 and CDR2: MGHDK and SYGVNS. CDR3 sequence reads: CASSERGEGGNEQFF. DNA of the CDR3: TGTGCCAGCAGTGAAAGGGGGGAGGGCGGGAATGAGCAGTTCTTC.

The chain joins TRBV6-4 to TRBJ1-2, with no clear D. The V end lost 5 bases, the J end lost 4 bases, and 11 bases lay between the germline ends. The CDR3 covers 13 residues. From germline, CDR1 is MRHNA and CDR2 SNTAGT. In DNA form, the CDR3 reads TGTGCCAGCAGTACATCGTCGGGCTATGGCTACACCTTC. This gives the protein CASSTSSGYGYTF.

The chain is built from TRBV29-1 and TRBJ2-6; D might be TRBD1 (6 bases). The germline V gene encodes CDR1 SQVTM and CDR2 ANQGSEA. This CDR3 contains 15 residues. Trimming took 6 bases from V and 6 from J, leaving 18 bases between them. This CDR3 reads CSVLTQGRVANVLTF. The CDR3 nucleotides are TGCAGCGTCCTAACACAGGGTAGAGTGGCCAACGTCCTGACTTTC.

The chain couples TRBV11-3 to TRBJ1-2; weak D call: TRBD1 (6 bases). The ends were cut back, 1 base at V and 8 bases at J, with 11 bases in the middle. Germline V gene sequence: CDR1 SGHNT, CDR2 YENEEA. The CDR3 contains 13 residues. The CDR3 protein is CASSLVGGRGYTF. DNA of the CDR3: TGTGCCAGCAGCTTAGTCGGGGGGCGCGGCTACACCTTC.

This clone was detected only once. This sequence joins TRBV12-5 and TRBJ1-1, with a tentative D call TRBD1 (6 bases). Trimming cost V 0 bases and J 3 bases, with 11 bases left between them. This CDR3 is 15 amino acids long. Germline assignment: CDR1 LGHNT and CDR2 FRNRAP. The CDR3 bases are TGTGCTAGTGGTTTGGTAATGGGACAAGACACTGAAGCTTTCTTT. This sequence encodes CASGLVMGQDTEAFF.

V usage is TRBV10-3 and J usage is TRBJ2-2; 9 bases match TRBD1. V trimming: 2 bases; J trimming: 3 bases; junction bases outside the gene matches: 4. In germline, CDR1 is ENHRY, CDR2 SYGVKD. The CDR3 has 16 residues. CDR3 in DNA: TGTGCCATCAGTGAGAGGACAGGGGTTGACACCGGGGAGCTGTTTTTT. Translating it yields CAISERTGVDTGELFF.

This clone appeared once. The V gene is TRBV9, the J gene TRBJ1-1; D remains unclear. Germline assignment: CDR1 SGDLS and CDR2 YYNGEE. The V gene lost 3 bases and the J gene lost 0 bases, with 15 bases spanning the gap. The CDR3 has 16 amino acids. CDR3 sequence (DNA): TGTGCCAGCAGCGAGGCCCCCACTGTTATGAACACTGAAGCTTTCTTT. It encodes CASSEAPTVMNTEAFF.

The V call is TRBV3-1 (or the pseudogene TRBV3-2), the J call TRBJ2-3; 15 nucleotides line up with TRBD2. Germline CDR1 reads LGHDT; CDR2 reads YNNKEL (reference sequence). The trim removed 0 bases at V and 3 bases at J, leaving 7 bases unmatched. This CDR3 has 19 amino acids. The CDR3 bases are TGTGCCAGCAGCCAAGAGGTACCGGGACTAGCGGGGGGAACAGATACGCAGTATTTT. As protein: CASSQEVPGLAGGTDTQYF.

This clone was seen a few times. The rearrangement links TRBV9 to TRBJ2-1; 7 positions agree with TRBD2. V lost 4 bases to trimming and J lost 8 bases; unmatched junction nucleotides: 15. From germline, CDR1 is SGDLS and CDR2 YYNGEE. The CDR3 runs 16 residues. The CDR3 loop is CASSPAGGGFGDEQFF. In nucleotides, the CDR3 is TGTGCCAGCAGCCCGGCGGGCGGGGGTTTTGGGGATGAGCAGTTCTTC.

V usage is TRBV10-1 and J usage is TRBJ1-1; D is undetermined. V was clipped by 3 bases and J by 2 bases, with 10 bases between them. Germline CDR1 is WNHNN and CDR2 is SYGVQD (reference sequence). CDR3 size: 14 residues. Here the CDR3 reads CASSDRAFNTEAFF. CDR3 coding DNA: TGCGCCAGCAGTGATAGGGCTTTCAACACTGAAGCTTTCTTT.

The chain employs TRBV12-3 or TRBV12-4 and TRBJ1-1; 10 bases align to TRBD1. The trim removed 11 bases at V and 10 bases at J, leaving 7 bases unmatched. The CDR3 contains 11 residues. The CDR3 loop reads CASGTGVGAFF. CDR3 nucleotides: TGTGCCTCCGGGACAGGGGTGGGAGCTTTCTTT.

The rearrangement joins TRBV5-4 to TRBJ2-3; D is tentatively TRBD1 or TRBD2 (7 bases each). The CDR3 contains 16 residues. V lost 0 bases, J lost 6 bases, and 17 bases lay in between. Germline lookup yields CDR1 SGHNT and CDR2 YYREEE (reference sequence). The CDR3 here is CASSLGGGQRGDTQYF. As DNA, the CDR3 is TGTGCCAGCAGCTTGGGGGGGGGACAGAGAGGGGATACGCAGTATTTT.

The chain employs TRBV19 and TRBJ1-6; D remains unclear. CDR1 is LNHDA and CDR2 is SQIVND in the germline V gene (reference sequence). Trimming took 3 bases from V and 0 from J, leaving 9 bases between them. CDR3 size: 16 residues. CDR3 DNA sequence: TGTGCCAGTAGTATTTCTTCGAGCTCCTATAATTCACCCCTCCACTTT. Translating gives CASSISSSSYNSPLHF.

This clone was observed a single time. V usage is TRBV6-5 and J usage is TRBJ1-6; D unresolved. Germline V gene lookup returns CDR1 MNHEY and CDR2 SVGAGI. Trimming cost V 2 bases and J 2 bases, with 4 bases left between them. The CDR3 spans 14 residues. CDR3 amino acids: CASSYAPYNSPLHF. The CDR3 DNA follows: TGTGCCAGCAGTTACGCCCCCTATAATTCACCCCTCCACTTT.

This clone was detected only once. The chain employs TRBV4-3 and TRBJ2-7; no clear D. This CDR3 is built from 13 residues. V shed 4 bases and J shed 0 bases, with 7 bases lying between them. Germline V gives CDR1 LGHNA, CDR2 YSLEER. The CDR3 DNA is TGCGCCAGCAGCCTACTCGGCTCCTACGAGCAGTACTTC. Translated, it gives CASSLLGSYEQYF.

The J gene is TRBJ1-2, the V gene TRBV14; no clear D. Germline CDR1 reads SGHDN; CDR2 reads FVKESK. This CDR3 region has 12 residues. Deletions cut 3 bases from V and 13 bases from J, with 15 bases between. Written as DNA, the CDR3 is TGTGCCAGCAGCCATTCGGCCCCAATTCCCACCTTC. It yields the protein CASSHSAPIPTF.

The V gene is TRBV7-9, the J gene TRBJ2-6, with TRBD1 as a possible D gene (6 bases). CDR1 is SEHNR and CDR2 is FQNEAQ in the germline V gene (reference sequence). CDR3 length: 17 amino acids. V was trimmed by 5 bases and J by 4 bases, leaving 18 bases between them. CDR3 residues: CASSTRKGEPGANVLTF. The CDR3 DNA reads TGTGCCAGCAGCACCCGGAAGGGGGAGCCAGGGGCCAACGTCCTGACTTTC.

V is TRBV3-1 (or the pseudogene TRBV3-2) and J is TRBJ2-3; 9 nucleotides line up with TRBD2. The CDR3 runs to 15 residues. CDR1 is LGHDT and CDR2 is YNNKEL in the germline V gene (reference sequence). Trimming removed 6 bases from V and 2 bases from J; junction bases left unmatched: 6. The CDR3, as DNA: TGTGCCAGCAGTCCCGGGACTAGCCTCACAGATACGCAGTATTTT. It is translated as CASSPGTSLTDTQYF.

This chain links TRBV6-5 with TRBJ1-1, with D perhaps TRBD1 (6 bases). V shed 2 bases and J shed 4 bases, with 11 bases lying between them. The CDR3 covers 14 residues. Germline V CDR1 and CDR2: MNHEY, SVGAGI. The CDR3 DNA follows: TGTGCCAGCAGTTACGAGGGGGGAGTCACTGAAGCTTTCTTT. As protein: CASSYEGGVTEAFF.

The V and J genes are TRBV6-4 and TRBJ1-1, with 9 positions matching TRBD1. The length of the CDR3 is 14 residues. Germline V CDR1 and CDR2: MRHNA, SNTAGT. The ends lost 6 bases at V and 6 bases at J; junction bases unmatched: 8. The CDR3, as DNA: TGTGCCAGCAGCCGGGACAGGGCGTCGGCTGAAGCTTTCTTT. Encoded protein: CASSRDRASAEAFF.